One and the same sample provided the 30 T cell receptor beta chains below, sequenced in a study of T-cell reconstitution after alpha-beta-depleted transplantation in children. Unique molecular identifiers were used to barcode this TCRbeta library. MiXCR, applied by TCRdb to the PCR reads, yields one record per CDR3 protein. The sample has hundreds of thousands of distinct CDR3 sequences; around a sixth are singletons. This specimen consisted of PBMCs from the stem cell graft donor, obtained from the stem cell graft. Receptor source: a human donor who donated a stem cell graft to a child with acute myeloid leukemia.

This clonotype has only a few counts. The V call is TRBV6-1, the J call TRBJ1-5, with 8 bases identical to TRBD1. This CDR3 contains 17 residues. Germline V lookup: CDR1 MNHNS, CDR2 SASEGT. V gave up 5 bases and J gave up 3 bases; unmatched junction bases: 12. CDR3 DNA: TGTGCCAGCAGTCCAGGAACCCGGGACAGGCCCAATCAGCCCCAGCATTTT. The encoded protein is CASSPGTRDRPNQPQHF.

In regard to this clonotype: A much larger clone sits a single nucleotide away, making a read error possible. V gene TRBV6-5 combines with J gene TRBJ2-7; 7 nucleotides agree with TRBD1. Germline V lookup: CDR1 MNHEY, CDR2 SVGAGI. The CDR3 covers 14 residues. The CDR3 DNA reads TGTGCCGGCAGTTACACGGACAGGCTCTACGAGCAGTACTTC. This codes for CAGSYTDRLYEQYF.

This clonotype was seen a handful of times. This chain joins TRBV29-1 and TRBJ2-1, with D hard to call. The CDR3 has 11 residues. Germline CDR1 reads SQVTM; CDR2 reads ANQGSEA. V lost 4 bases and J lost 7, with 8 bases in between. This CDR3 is CSVALRNEQFF. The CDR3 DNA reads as TGCAGCGTTGCTCTCCGGAATGAGCAGTTCTTC.

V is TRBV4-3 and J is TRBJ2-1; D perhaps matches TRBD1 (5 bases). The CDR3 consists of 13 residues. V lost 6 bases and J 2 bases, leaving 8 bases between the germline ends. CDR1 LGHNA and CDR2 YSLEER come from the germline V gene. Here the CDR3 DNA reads TGCGCCAGCAGTAAGACAGCCTACAATGAGCAGTTCTTC. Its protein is CASSKTAYNEQFF.

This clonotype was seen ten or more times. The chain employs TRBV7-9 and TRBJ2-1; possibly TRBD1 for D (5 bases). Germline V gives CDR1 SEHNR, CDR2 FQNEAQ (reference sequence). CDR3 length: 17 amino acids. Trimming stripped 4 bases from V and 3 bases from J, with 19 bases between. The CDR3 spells CASSSPLRGFNYNEQFF. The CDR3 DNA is TGTGCCAGCAGCTCCCCCTTAAGGGGATTTAACTACAATGAGCAGTTCTTC.

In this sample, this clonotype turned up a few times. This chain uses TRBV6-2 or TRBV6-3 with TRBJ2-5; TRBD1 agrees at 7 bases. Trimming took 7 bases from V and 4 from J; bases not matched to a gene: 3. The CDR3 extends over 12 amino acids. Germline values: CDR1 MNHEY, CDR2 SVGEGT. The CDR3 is CASTRTGETQYF. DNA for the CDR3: TGTGCCAGCACTAGGACAGGAGAGACCCAGTACTTC.

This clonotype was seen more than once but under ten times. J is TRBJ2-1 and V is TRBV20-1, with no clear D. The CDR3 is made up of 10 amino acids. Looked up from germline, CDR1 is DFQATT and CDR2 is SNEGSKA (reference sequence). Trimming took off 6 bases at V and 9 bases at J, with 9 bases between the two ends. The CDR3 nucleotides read TGCAGTGCCCCTAGGCCTGAGCAGTTCTTC. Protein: CSAPRPEQFF.

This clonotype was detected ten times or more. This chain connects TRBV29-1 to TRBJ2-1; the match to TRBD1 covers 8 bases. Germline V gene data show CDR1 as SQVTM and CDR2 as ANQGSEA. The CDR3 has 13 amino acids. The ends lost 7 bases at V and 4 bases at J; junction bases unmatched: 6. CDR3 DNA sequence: TGCAGCGAAGGTCAGGGGGCTTACAATGAGCAGTTCTTC. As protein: CSEGQGAYNEQFF.

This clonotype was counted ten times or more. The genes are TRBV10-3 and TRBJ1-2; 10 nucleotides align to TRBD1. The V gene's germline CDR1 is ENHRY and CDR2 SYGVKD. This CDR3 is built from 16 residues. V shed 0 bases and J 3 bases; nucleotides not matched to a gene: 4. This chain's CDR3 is CAISESRTGGDYGYTF. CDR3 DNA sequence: TGTGCCATCAGTGAGTCAAGGACAGGGGGAGACTATGGCTACACCTTC.

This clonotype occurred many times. CDR3 DNA sequence: TGCAGTGCTAGAGATCGGGACGCGAACAATGAGCAGTTCTTC. This sequence encodes CSARDRDANNEQFF. The chain employs TRBV20-1 and TRBJ2-1, with D possibly called TRBD1 or TRBD2 (5 bases each). CDR1 and CDR2 from the germline V gene are DFQATT and SNEGSKA (reference sequence). V dropped 0 bases and J dropped 5 bases, with 11 bases sitting between them. CDR3 length: 14 residues.

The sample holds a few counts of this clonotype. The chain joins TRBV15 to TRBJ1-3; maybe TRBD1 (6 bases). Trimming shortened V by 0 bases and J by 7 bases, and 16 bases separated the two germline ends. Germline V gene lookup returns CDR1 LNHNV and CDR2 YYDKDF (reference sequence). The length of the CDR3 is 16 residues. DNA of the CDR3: TGTGCCACCAGCAGAGATCAGGACAGCATCGGGAACACCATATATTTT. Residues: CATSRDQDSIGNTIYF.

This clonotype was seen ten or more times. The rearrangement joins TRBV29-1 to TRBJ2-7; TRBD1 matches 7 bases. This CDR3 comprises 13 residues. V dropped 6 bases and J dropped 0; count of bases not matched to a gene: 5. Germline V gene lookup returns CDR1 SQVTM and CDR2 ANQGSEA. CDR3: CSVRDSISYEQYV. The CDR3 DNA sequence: TGCAGCGTCCGGGACAGTATCTCCTACGAGCAGTACGTC.

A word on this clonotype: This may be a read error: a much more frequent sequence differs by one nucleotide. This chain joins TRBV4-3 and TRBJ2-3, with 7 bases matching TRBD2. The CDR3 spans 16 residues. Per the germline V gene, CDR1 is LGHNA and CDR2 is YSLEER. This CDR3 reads CASIQDPGGYTDTQYF. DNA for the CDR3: TGCGCCAGCATCCAAGATCCGGGAGGATACACAGATACGCAGTATTTT.

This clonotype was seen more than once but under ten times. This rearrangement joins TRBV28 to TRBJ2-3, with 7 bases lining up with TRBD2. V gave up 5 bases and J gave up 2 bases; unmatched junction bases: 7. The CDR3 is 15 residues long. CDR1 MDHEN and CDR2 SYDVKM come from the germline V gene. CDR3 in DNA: TGTGCCAGCAGTCTCGCGGGGGAAAACACAGATACGCAGTATTTT. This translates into CASSLAGENTDTQYF.

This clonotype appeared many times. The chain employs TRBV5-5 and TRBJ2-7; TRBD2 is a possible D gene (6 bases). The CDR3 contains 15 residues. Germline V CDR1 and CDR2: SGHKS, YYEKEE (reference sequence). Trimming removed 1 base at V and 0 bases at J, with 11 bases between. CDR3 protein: CASSLTGELSYEQYV. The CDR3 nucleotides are TGTGCCAGCAGCTTGACGGGGGAACTCTCCTACGAGCAGTACGTC.

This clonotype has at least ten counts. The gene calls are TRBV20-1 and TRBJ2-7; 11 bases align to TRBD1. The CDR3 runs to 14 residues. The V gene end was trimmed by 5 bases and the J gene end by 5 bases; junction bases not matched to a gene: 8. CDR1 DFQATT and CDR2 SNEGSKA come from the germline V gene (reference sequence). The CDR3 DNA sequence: TGCAGTGCTCAAGGGACAGGGGGAACGAACGAGCAGTACTTC. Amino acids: CSAQGTGGTNEQYF.

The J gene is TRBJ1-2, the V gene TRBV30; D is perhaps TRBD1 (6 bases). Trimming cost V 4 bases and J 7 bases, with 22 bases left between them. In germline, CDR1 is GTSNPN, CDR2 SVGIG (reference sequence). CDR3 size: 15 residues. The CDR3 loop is CAWTLHTAGEAGYTF. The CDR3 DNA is TGTGCCTGGACCCTACATACGGCAGGGGAGGCTGGCTACACCTTC.

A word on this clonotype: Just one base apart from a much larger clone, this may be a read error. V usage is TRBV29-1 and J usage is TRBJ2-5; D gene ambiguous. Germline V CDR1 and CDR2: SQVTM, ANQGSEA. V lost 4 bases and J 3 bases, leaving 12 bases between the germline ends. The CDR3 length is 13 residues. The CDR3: CSVGELAEETQYF. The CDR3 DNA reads TGCAGCGTTGGCGAGTTGGCGGAAGAGACCCAGTACTTC.

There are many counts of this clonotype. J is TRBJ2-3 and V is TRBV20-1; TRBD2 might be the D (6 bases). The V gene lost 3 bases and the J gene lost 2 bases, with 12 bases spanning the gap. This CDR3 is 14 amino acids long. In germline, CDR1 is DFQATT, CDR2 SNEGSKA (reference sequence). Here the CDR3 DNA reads TGCAGTGCTAGTCGTGGCGGGACCACAGATACGCAGTATTTT. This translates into CSASRGGTTDTQYF.

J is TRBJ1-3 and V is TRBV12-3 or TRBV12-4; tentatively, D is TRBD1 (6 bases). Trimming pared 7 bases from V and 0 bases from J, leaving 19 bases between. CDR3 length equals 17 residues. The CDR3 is CASNQGPGVPSGNTIYF. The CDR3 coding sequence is TGTGCCAGCAATCAGGGGCCGGGCGTACCCTCTGGAAACACCATATATTTT.

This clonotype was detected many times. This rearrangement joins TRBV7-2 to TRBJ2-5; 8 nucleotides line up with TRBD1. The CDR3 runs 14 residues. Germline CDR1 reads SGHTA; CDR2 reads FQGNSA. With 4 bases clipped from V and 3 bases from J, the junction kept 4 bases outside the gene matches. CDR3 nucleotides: TGTGCCAGCAGCTCAGGGGGCCTAAAAGAGACCCAGTACTTC. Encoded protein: CASSSGGLKETQYF.

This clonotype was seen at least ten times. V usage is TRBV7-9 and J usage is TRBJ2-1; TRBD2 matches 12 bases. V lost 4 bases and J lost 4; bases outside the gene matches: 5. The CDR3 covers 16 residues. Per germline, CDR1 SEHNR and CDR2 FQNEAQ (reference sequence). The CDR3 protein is CASSSQGTSGYNEQFF. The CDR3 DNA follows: TGTGCCAGCAGCTCTCAGGGGACTAGCGGGTACAATGAGCAGTTCTTC.

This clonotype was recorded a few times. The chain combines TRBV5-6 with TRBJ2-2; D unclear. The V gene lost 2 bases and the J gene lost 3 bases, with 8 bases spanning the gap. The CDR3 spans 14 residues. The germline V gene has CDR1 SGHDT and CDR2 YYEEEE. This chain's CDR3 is CASSFTWDTGELFF. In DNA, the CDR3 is TGTGCCAGCAGCTTTACATGGGACACCGGGGAGCTGTTTTTT.

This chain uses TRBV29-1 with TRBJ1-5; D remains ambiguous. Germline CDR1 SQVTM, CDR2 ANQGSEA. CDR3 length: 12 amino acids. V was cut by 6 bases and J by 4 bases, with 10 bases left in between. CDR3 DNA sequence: TGCAGCGTCAAGGCCCCTAATCAGCCCCAGCATTTT. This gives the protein CSVKAPNQPQHF. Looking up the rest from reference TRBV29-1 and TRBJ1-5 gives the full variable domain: SAVISQKPSRDICQRGTSLTIQCQVDSQVTMMFWYRQQPGQSLTLIATANQGSEATYESGFVIDKFPISRPNLTFSTLTVSNMSPEDSSIYLCSVKAPNQPQHFGDGTRLSIL.

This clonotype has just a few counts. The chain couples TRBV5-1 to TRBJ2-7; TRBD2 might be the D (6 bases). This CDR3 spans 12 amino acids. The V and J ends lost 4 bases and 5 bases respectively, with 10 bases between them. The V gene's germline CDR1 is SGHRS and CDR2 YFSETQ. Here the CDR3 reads CASSIGTDEQYF. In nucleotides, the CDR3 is TGCGCCAGCAGCATAGGGACTGACGAGCAGTACTTC. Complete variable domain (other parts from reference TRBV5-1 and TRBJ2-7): KAGVTQTPRYLIKTRGQQVTLSCSPISGHRSVSWYQQTPGQGLQFLFEYFSETQRNKGNFPGRFSGRQFSNSRSEMNVSTLELGDSALYLCASSIGTDEQYFGPGTRLTVT.

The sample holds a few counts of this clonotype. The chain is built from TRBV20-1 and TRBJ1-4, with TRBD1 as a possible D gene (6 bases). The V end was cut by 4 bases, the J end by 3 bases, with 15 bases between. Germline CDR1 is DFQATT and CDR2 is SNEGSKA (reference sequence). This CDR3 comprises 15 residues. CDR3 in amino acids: CSAKTTGSANEKLFF. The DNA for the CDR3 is TGCAGTGCTAAGACTACAGGGTCGGCTAATGAAAAACTGTTTTTT.

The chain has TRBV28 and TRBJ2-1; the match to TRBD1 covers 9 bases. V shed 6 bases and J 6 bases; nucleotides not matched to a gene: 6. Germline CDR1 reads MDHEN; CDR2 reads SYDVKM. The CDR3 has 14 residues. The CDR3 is CASRLGQGVNEQFF. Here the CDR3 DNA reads TGTGCCAGCAGATTGGGACAGGGCGTCAATGAGCAGTTCTTC. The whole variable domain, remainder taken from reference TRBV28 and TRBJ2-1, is DVKVTQSSRYLVKRTGEKVFLECVQDMDHENMFWYRQDPGLGLRLIYFSYDVKMKEKGDIPEGYSVSREKKERFSLILESASTNQTSMYLCASRLGQGVNEQFFGPGTRLTVL.

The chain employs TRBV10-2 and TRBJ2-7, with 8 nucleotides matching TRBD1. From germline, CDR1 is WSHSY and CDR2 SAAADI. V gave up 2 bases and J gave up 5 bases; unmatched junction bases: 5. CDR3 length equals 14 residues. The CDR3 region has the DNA TGCGCCAGCAGTGAGCACACAGGGGGTAACGAGCAGTACGTC. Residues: CASSEHTGGNEQYV.

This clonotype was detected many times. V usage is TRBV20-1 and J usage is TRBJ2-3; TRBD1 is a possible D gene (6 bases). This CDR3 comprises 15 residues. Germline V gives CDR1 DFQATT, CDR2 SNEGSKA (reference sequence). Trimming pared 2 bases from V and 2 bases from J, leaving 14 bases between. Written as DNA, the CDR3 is TGCAGTGCTAGACTGACAGGACCGTCCACAGATACGCAGTATTTT. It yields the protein CSARLTGPSTDTQYF.

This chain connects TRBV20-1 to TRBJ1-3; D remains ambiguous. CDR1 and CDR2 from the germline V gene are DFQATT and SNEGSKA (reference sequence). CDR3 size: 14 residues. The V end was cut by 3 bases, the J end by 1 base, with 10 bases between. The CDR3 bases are TGCAGTGCTAGGGTCTGGGGATCTGGAAACACCATATATTTT. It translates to CSARVWGSGNTIYF.